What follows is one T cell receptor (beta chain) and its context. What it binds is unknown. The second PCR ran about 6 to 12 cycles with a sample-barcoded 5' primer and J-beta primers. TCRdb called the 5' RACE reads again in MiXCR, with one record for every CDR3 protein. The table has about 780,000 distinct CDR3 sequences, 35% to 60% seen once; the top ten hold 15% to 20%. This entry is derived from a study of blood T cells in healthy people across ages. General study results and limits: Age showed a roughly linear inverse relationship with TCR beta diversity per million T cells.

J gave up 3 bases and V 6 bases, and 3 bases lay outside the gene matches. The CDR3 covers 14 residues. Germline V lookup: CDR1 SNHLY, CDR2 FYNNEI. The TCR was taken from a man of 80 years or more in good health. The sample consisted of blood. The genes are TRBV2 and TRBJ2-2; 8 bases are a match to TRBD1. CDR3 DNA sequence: TGTGCCAGCAGGCCGGGACAGGACACCGGGGAGCTGTTTTTT. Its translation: CASRPGQDTGELFF.